This T cell receptor (beta chain) was identified during a study of neurological immune-mediated disorders. The healthy controls volunteered at a blood bank in Maryland, USA. Unsorted libraries were prepared from 2 million PBMCs that had been stored at -80 C. With 10-nucleotide random UMIs, 5'RACE was used to make the cDNA. Every sequencing run produced over 170 million TCR-beta sequences that came from 15-18 subjects. TCRdb redid the calling of the 5' RACE reads with MiXCR, one entry per CDR3 protein. Among tens of thousands of distinct CDR3 sequences, about 9% were seen once, and the ten largest hold 1.7%. Material for sequencing was PBMCs. The TCR was taken from a man aged 50 to 60 in good health.

CDR3 protein: CASSPGTGGNEQFF. In DNA, the CDR3 is TGTGCCAGCTCCCCCGGGACAGGGGGCAATGAGCAGTTCTTC. V is TRBV18 and J is TRBJ2-1; 11 bases agree with TRBD1. This CDR3 has 14 residues. The trim removed 6 bases at V and 6 bases at J, leaving 4 bases unmatched. Per the germline V gene, CDR1 is KGHSH and CDR2 is LQKENI.